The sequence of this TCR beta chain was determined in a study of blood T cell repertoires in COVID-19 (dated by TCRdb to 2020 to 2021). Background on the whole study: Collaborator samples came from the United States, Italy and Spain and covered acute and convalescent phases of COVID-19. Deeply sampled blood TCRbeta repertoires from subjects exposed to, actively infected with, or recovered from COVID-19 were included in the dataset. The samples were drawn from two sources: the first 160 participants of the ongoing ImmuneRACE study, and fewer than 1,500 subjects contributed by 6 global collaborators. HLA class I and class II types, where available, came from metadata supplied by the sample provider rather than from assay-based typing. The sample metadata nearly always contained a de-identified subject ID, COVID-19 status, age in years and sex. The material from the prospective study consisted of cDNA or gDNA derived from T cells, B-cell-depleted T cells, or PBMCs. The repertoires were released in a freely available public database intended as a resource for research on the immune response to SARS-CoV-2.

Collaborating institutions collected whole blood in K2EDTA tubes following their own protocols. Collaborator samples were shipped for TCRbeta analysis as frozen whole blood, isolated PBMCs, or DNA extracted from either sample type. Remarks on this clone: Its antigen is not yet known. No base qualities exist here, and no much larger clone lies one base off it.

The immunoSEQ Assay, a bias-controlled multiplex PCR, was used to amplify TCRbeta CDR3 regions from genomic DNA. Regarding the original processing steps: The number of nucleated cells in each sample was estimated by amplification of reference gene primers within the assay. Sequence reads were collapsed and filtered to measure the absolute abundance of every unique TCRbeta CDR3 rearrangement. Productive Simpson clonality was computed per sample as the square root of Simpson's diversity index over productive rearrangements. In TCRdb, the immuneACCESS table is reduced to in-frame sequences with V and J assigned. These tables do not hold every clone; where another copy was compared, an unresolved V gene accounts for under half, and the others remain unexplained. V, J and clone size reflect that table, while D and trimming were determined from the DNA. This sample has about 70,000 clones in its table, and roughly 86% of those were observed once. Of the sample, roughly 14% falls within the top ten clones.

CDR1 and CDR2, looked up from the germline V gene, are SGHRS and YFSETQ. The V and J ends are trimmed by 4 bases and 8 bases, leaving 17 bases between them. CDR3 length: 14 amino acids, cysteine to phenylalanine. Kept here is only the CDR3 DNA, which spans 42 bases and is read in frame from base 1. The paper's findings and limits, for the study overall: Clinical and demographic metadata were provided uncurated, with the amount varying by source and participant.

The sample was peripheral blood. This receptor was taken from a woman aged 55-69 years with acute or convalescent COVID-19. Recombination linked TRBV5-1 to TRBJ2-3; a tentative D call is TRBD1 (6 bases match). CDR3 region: CASSLTQQGRTQYF. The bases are TGCGCCAGCAGCCTAACACAACAGGGTCGTACGCAGTATTTT.